Following are 2 T cell receptor beta chains from one sample sequenced in a study of beta chain features in type 1 diabetes. The investigators reverse transcribed all of the isolated RNA, so they sequenced expressed TCRB transcripts. Sequenced by immunoSEQ multiplex PCR; TCRdb stores in-frame clones only, minus some. This repertoire shows about 900,000 clones, 15% to 20% found once; its top ten account for around 0.02%. Sequencing was performed on naive CD4+ T cells from blood. These receptors came from a woman between 18 and 29 years old in good health.

This clone was seen more than once but under ten times. The J gene is TRBJ2-7, the V gene TRBV23-1, with 9 bases matching TRBD1. TRBV23-1 is marked as an open reading frame, function uncertain. Trimming took 3 bases from V and 2 from J; bases not matched to a gene: 8. This CDR3 is 16 amino acids long. This chain's CDR3 is CASSHPRDRVTYEQYF. CDR3 nucleotide sequence: TGCGCCAGCAGTCATCCCAGGGACAGGGTAACCTACGAGCAGTACTTC.

About this clone itself: Given the absence of the conserved phenylalanine or tryptophan at the CDR3 end, a read error is likely. The V and J genes are TRBV6-6 and TRBJ2-4; possibly TRBD2 for D (5 bases). The CDR3 is 13 residues long. Trimming took off 10 bases at V and 5 bases at J, with 15 bases between the two ends. The germline gives CDR1 MNHNY, CDR2 SVGAGI (reference sequence). CDR3 residues: CATVSAGENIQYL. For the CDR3, the DNA is TGTGCCACCGTTAGCGCTGGGGAAAACATTCAGTACCTC.